This T cell receptor (beta chain) was recorded in a study of patients and donors after allogeneic stem cell transplantation. V lost 10 bases and J 4 bases, leaving 14 bases between the germline ends. This CDR3 contains 14 residues. Germline V CDR1 and CDR2: MNHEY, SVGEGT. TCRdb itself ran the RT-PCR reads through MiXCR, one entry per CDR3 protein. The table records approximately 9,000 distinct CDR3 sequences, about 4% of them present only once. This clonotype was picked up many times. What was sequenced was blood, either unsorted or a sorted T cell fraction (not recorded which). The sequence was obtained from a human donor who was either an allogeneic HSCT recipient or a stem cell or donor lymphocyte infusion donor (not recorded which). It is not recorded whose cells these are; they may come from a transplant donor. The rearrangement joins TRBV6-2 or TRBV6-3 to TRBJ2-6; D may be TRBD1 (5 bases). Written as DNA, the CDR3 is TGTGCCACCAACCCAGGGTTCGGGGCCAACGTCCTGACTTTC. This gives the protein CATNPGFGANVLTF.